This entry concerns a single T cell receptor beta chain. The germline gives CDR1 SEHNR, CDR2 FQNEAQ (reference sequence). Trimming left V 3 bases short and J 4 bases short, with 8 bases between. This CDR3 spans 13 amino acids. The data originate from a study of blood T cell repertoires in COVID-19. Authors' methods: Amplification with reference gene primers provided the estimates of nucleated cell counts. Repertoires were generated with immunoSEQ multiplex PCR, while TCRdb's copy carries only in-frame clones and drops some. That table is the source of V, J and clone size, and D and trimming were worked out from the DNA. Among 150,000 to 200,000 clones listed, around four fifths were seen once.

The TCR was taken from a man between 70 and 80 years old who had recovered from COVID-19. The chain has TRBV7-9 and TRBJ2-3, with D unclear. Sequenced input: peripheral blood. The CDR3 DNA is TGTGCCAGCAGCTTGTTGGGCGCAGATACGCAGTATTTT. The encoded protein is CASSLLGADTQYF.